Below, 5 T cell receptor beta chains from the same sample are listed, as sequenced in a study of T cell repertoires in cytomegalovirus infection. TCRdb reprocessed the reads with MiXCR, giving one entry per CDR3 protein. This sample has 650,000 to 900,000 distinct CDR3 sequences, with just under 30% found just once. For these TCRs, the target antigens are not known. The source was cultured CD8+ T cells from PBMCs, collected from culture after CMV antigen stimulation. These receptors were taken from a human donor in good health (CMV status not recorded). Some clones in this sample may be carry-over from other donors' samples.

This clonotype was recorded a few times. The rearrangement joins TRBV7-9 to TRBJ2-5, with 10 positions matching TRBD1. This CDR3 has 15 residues. Germline V gene sequence: CDR1 SEHNR, CDR2 FQNEAQ (reference sequence). The V segment lost 5 bases and the J segment 4 bases; nucleotides outside the gene matches: 7. CDR3 in DNA: TGTGCCAGCAGCCTCGGGACAGGGGATTTAGAGACCCAGTACTTC. Its translation: CASSLGTGDLETQYF. Variable domain in full (rest from reference TRBV7-9 and TRBJ2-5): DTGVSQNPRHKITKRGQNVTFRCDPISEHNRLYWYRQTLGQGPEFLTYFQNEAQLEKSRLLSDRFSAERPKGSFSTLEIQRTEQGDSAMYLCASSLGTGDLETQYFGPGTRLLVL.

The chain employs TRBV5-1 and TRBJ2-6, with 8 bases aligning to TRBD1. Germline CDR1 SGHRS, CDR2 YFSETQ. The CDR3 contains 19 residues. The V and J ends lost 6 bases and 1 base, in that order; junction bases with no gene match: 15. The CDR3 loop reads CASNGQGRAETSGANVLTF. DNA of the CDR3: TGCGCCAGCAACGGACAGGGTAGGGCCGAAACTTCTGGGGCCAACGTCCTGACTTTC.

The J gene is TRBJ1-2, the V gene TRBV6-5, with TRBD1 identical over 7 bases. Per the germline V gene, CDR1 is MNHEY and CDR2 is SVGAGI. V lost 4 bases to trimming and J lost 0 bases; unmatched junction nucleotides: 5. This CDR3 comprises 15 residues. The CDR3 region is CASSLTGQSNYGYTF. DNA of the CDR3: TGTGCCAGCAGTTTAACGGGACAGTCTAACTATGGCTACACCTTC.

This clonotype was seen more than once but under ten times. This sequence joins TRBV20-1 and TRBJ2-1, with D hard to call. Trimming shortened V by 3 bases and J by 5 bases, and 8 bases separated the two germline ends. The CDR3 consists of 12 residues. Germline-derived CDR1 and CDR2 are DFQATT and SNEGSKA (reference sequence). In DNA, the CDR3 is TGCAGTGCTAGCGACGGACACAATGAGCAGTTCTTC. It translates to CSASDGHNEQFF.

This clonotype was recorded a few times. V usage is TRBV28 and J usage is TRBJ2-5, with D perhaps matching TRBD1 (5 bases). Germline CDR1 and CDR2: MDHEN and SYDVKM. The CDR3 is made up of 14 amino acids. The germline V and J ends were trimmed by 4 bases and 2 bases, with 11 bases remaining between them. CDR3 nucleotide sequence: TGTGCCAGCAGTTCTACAGGTTTTCAAGAGACCCAGTACTTC. Its protein product is CASSSTGFQETQYF.